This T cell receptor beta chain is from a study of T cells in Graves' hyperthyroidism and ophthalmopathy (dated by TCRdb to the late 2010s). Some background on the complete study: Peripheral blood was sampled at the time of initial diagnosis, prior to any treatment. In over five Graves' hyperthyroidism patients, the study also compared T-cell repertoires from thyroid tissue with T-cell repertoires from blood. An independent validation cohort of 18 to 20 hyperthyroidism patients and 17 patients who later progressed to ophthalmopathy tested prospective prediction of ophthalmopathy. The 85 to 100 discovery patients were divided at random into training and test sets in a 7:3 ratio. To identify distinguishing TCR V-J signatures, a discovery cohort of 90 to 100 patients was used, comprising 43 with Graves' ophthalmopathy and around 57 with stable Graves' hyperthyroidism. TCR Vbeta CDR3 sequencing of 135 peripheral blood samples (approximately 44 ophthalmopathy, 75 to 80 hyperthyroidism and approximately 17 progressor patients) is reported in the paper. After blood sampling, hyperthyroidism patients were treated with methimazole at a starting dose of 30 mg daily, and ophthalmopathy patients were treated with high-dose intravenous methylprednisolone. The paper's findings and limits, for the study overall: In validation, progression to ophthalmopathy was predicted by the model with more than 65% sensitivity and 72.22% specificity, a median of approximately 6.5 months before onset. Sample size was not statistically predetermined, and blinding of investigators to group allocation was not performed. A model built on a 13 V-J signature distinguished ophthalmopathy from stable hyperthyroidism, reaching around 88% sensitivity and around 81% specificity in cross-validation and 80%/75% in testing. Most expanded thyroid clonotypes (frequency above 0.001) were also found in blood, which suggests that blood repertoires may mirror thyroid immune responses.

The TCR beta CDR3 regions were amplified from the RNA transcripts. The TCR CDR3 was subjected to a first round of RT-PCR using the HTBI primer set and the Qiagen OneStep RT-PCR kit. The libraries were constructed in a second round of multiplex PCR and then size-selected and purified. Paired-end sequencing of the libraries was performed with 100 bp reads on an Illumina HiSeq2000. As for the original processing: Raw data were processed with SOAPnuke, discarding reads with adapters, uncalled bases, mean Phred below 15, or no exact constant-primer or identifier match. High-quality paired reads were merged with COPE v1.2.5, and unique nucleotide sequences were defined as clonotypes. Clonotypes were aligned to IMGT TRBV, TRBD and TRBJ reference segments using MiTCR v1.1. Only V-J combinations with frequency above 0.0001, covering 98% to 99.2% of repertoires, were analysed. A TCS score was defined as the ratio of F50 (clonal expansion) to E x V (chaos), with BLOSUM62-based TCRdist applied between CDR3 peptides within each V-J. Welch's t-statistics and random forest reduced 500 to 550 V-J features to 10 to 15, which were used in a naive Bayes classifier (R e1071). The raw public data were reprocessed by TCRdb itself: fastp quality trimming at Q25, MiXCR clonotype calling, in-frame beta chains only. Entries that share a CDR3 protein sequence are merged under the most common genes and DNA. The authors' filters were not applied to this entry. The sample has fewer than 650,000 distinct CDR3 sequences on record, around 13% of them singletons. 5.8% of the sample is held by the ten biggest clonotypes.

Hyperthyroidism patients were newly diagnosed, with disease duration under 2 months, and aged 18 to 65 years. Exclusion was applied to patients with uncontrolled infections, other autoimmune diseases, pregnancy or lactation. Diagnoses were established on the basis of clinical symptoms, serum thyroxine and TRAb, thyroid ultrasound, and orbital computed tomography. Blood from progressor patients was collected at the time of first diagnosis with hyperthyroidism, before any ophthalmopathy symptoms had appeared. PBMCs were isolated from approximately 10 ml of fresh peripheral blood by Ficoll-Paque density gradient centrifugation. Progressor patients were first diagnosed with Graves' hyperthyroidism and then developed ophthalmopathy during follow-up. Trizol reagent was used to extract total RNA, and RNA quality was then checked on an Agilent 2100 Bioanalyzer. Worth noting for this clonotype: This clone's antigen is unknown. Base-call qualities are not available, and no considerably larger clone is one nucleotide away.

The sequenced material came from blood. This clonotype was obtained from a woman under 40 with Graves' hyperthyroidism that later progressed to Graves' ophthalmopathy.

In nucleotide form, the sequence is TGTGCCAGCAGCTTACTCTTTTCGAAGCTCACGAACACCGGGGAGCTGTTTTTT. Protein translation: CASSLLFSKLTNTGELFF. Here the chain combines TRBV7-2 and TRBJ2-2, with no D gene named confidently. Its CDR3 holds 18 amino acids, cysteine through phenylalanine. This entry keeps only the CDR3 DNA: 54 bases, framed from base 1. As encoded in the germline V gene, CDR1 is SGHTA while CDR2 is FQGNSA. The junction carries 16 bases between V and J, which are trimmed by 2 bases and 0 bases respectively.